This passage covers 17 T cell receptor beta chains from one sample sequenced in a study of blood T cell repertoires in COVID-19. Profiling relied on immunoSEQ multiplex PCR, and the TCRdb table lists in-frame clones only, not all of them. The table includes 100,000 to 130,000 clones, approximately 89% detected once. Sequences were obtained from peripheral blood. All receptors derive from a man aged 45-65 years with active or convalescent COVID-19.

The CDR3 coding sequence is TGTGCCAGCAGTTACATTACAGGGCCTTGGAACACTGAAGCTTTCTTT. It codes for CASSYITGPWNTEAFF. This rearrangement joins TRBV6-6 to TRBJ1-1, with a possible D match to TRBD1 (6 bases). Germline V CDR1 and CDR2: MNHNY, SVGAGI (reference sequence). With 2 bases removed from V and 1 base from J, the gap between germline ends came to 14 bases. CDR3 length equals 16 residues.

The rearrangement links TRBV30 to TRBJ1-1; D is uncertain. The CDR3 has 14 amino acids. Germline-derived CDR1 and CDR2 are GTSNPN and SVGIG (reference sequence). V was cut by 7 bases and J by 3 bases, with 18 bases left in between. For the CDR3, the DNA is TGTGCCTCCGCTCGCGGAGGACGGCACACTGAAGCTTTCTTT. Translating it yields CASARGGRHTEAFF.

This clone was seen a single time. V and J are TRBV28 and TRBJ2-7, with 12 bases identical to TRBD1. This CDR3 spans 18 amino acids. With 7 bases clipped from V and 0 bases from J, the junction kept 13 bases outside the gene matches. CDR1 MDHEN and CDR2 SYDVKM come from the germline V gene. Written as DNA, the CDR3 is TGTGCCAGCAACGTCCCGGGACAGGGGGCTACGAGCTCCTACGAGCAGTACTTC. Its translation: CASNVPGQGATSSYEQYF.

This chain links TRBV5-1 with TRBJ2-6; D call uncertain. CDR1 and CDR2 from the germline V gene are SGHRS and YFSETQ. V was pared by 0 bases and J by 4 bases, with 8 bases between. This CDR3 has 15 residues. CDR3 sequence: CASSLGDLGANVLTF. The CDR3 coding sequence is TGCGCCAGCAGCTTGGGAGACTTGGGGGCCAACGTCCTGACTTTC.

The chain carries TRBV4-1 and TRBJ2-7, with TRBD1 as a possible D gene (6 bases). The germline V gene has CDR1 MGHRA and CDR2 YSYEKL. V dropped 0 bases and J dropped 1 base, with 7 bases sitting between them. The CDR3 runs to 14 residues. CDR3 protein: CASSQEQGSYEQYF. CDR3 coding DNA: TGCGCCAGCAGCCAAGAACAGGGATCCTACGAGCAGTACTTC.

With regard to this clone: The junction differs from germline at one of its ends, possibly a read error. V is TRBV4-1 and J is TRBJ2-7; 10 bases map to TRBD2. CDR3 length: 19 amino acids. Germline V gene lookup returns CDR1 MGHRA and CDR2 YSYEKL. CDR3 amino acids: CARSHDGATSGALPYEQYF. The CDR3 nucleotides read TGCGCCCGCAGCCACGACGGGGCTACTAGCGGGGCCCTACCTTACGAGCAGTACTTC.

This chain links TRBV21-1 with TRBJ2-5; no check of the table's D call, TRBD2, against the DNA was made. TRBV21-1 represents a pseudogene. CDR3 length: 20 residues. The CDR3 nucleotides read TGTGCCAGCAGCAAAGGGGTAGGAGGACTAGCGAGAGGGTACCAAGAGACCCAGTACTTC. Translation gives CASSKGVGGLARGYQETQYF.

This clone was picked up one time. The CDR3 nucleotides are TGTGCCAGTAGTACCGGGGTAAGGGATCAGCCCCAGCATTTT. This encodes CASSTGVRDQPQHF. V is TRBV19 and J is TRBJ1-5; D unclear. The CDR3 loop spans 14 amino acids. V was shortened by 4 bases and J by 5 bases, with 12 bases between the two germline ends. Germline V CDR1 and CDR2: LNHDA, SQIVND (reference sequence).

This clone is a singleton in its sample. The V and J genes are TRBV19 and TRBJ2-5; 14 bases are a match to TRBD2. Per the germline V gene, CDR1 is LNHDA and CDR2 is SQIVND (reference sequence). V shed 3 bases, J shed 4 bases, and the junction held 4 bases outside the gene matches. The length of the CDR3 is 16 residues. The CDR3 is CASSIPGLAGGETQYF. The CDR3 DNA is TGTGCCAGTAGTATTCCTGGACTAGCGGGAGGAGAGACCCAGTACTTC.

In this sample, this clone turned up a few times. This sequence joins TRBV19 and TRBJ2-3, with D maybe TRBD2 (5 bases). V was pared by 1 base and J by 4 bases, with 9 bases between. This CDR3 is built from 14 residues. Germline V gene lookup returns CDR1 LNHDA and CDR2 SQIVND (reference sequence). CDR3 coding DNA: TGTGCCAGTAGTATAGGAGAGGGTCCAGATACGCAGTATTTT. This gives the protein CASSIGEGPDTQYF.

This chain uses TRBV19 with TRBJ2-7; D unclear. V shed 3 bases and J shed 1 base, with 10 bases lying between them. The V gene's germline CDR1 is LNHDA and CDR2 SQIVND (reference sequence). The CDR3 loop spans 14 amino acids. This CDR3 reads CASSIVSNSYEQYF. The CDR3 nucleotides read TGTGCCAGTAGTATCGTTAGTAATTCCTACGAGCAGTACTTC.

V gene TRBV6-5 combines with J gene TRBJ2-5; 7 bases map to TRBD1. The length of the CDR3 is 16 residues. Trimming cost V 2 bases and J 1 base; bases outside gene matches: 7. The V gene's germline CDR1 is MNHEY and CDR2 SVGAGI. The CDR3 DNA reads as TGTGCCAGCAGTTACGGCGGACAGGCAGGCCAAGAGACCCAGTACTTC. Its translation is CASSYGGQAGQETQYF.

The DNA of the CDR3 is TGTGCCAGCAACGACAGGGGGCTTTTGGGGGAGCAGTACTTC. This sequence encodes CASNDRGLLGEQYF. The V call is TRBV28, the J call TRBJ2-7, with TRBD1 matching 10 bases. Germline V CDR1 and CDR2: MDHEN, SYDVKM. J lost 7 bases, V lost 7 bases, and 10 bases had no gene match. CDR3 length: 14 residues. Supplemented by reference TRBV28 and TRBJ2-7, the full variable domain reads DVKVTQSSRYLVKRTGEKVFLECVQDMDHENMFWYRQDPGLGLRLIYFSYDVKMKEKGDIPEGYSVSREKKERFSLILESASTNQTSMYLCASNDRGLLGEQYFGPGTRLTVT.

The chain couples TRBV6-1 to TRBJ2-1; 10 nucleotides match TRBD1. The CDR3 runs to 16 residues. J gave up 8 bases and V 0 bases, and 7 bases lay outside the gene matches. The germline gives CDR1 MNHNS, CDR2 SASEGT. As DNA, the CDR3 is TGTGCCAGCAGTGAAGCGCTGGGACAGGGGCGCCATGAGCAGTTCTTC. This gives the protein CASSEALGQGRHEQFF.

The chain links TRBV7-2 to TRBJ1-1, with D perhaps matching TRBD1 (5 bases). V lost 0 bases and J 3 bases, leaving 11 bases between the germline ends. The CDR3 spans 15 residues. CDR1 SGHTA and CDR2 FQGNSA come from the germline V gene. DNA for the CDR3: TGTGCCAGCAGCTTAGCAGTTGGGGGGTACACTGAAGCTTTCTTT. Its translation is CASSLAVGGYTEAFF.

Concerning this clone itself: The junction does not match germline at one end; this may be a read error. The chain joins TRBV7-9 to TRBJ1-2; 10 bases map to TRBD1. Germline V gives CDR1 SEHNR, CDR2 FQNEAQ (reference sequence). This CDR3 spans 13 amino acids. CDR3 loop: CASSPPGDRGKSF. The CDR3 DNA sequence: TGTGCCAGCAGCCCCCCCGGGGACAGGGGAAAGTCCTTC.

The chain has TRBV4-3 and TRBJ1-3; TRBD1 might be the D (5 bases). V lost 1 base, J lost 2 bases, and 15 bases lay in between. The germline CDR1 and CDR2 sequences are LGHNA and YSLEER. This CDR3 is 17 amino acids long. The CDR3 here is CASSQVRGDSPGNTIYF. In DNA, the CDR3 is TGCGCCAGCAGCCAAGTGCGGGGCGACTCCCCTGGAAACACCATATATTTT.